This T cell receptor beta chain comes out of a study of blood T cells in healthy people across ages (dated by TCRdb to about 2015). The study in broad terms: Template switching captured roughly one uniquely barcoded TCR beta cDNA molecule per two T cells in model experiments. The donors were split into four age groups: young (average 16 years), middle-aged (over 35), aged (roughly 60) and long-lived (over 75). The study analyzed two additional independent replicas of 1 million unique cDNA reads from the same blood draw for two donors, one aged 18 to 30 and one aged 80 or older. Using deep sequencing normalized with unique cDNA molecular identifiers, the study measured how TCR beta repertoire diversity changes with age.

Libraries were constructed by 5' RACE. Sequencing used an Illumina HiSeq 2500. A second PCR of 7 to 11 cycles was performed with a sample-barcoded 5' primer and a J-beta primer mix. A template-switch 5' adaptor carrying 12 random nucleotides introduced a unique molecular identifier onto each TCR beta cDNA molecule. Each sample yielded at least 3 million CDR3-containing paired-end reads. First-strand cDNA was synthesized from all RNA with the Mint cDNA synthesis kit, primed by a TRBC-specific oligonucleotide. After uracil-DNA glycosylase treatment, a first 18-cycle PCR used universal primers M1SS and BC2_uni_R on all cDNA. The authors' analysis ran thus. Normalization of each sample was performed by random selection of 1 million high-quality reads, each carrying a distinct molecular identifier. Reads with shared molecular identifiers were discarded instead of being binned into consensus sequences. MiTCR, run with a Q25 quality threshold and the strictest error-elimination algorithm, handled CDR3 identification, clonotype clustering and error correction. A nonparametric unseen species model with Euler transformation was used to estimate a lower bound on total TCR beta diversity. The public reads were reprocessed in TCRdb via fastp at Q25 and MiXCR, keeping in-frame beta chains. Each CDR3 protein appears once, grouped with its most common genes and DNA. These V and J calls originate from TCRdb's pipeline instead of the authors' own analysis. In this sample the table shows 760,000 or so distinct CDR3 sequences, more than 20% of which occur a single time. The ten largest clones add up to more than 7.5% of the sample.

CDR3 length: 13 amino acids, cysteine to phenylalanine. The entry retains the CDR3 DNA only, 39 bases that are in frame from base 1. Trimming removed 4 bases from V and 2 bases from J, leaving 9 bases between the germline ends. The germline V gene (reference sequence) gives CDR1 as LNHNV and CDR2 as YYDKDF. The donors were roughly 39 Caucasian individuals from Russia, aged roughly 6 to 100 years, who were systemically healthy. Around 9.8 milliliters of peripheral blood were collected from each donor into EDTA-treated Vacutainer tubes. Ficoll-Paque density-gradient centrifugation was used to isolate PBMCs, with at least 6.5 million per sample. Trizol reagent was used to extract total RNA from PBMCs, with at least 6 micrograms per sample. For every donor, an aliquot of PBMCs went through flow cytometry to measure the percentages of naive CD45RAhigh/CD27high T cells. Beyond this particular receptor, the publication reports: Observed TCR beta diversity per million T cells fell roughly linearly with age, and a significant reduction was already apparent by age around 36. Observed TCR beta diversity correlated strongly with the percentage of naive T cells measured by flow cytometry. Compared with the aged group, the long-lived group had more naive CD4+ T cells, fewer expanded clones and increased TCR diversity, a pattern suggesting age selection. Estimates of total diversity based on one million sequenced T cells were regarded as lower bounds and as underestimates. Because profiling used bulk unsorted PBMCs, naive and antigen-experienced compartments could not be compared conclusively. The CMV infection status of donors was not known, potentially confounding age-related changes in expanded clonotypes.

This clonotype was counted only a few times. It has no known antigen specificity. No much larger clone exists at a distance of one base, and base qualities are not known. This same sample was also part of a study on T cells of mothers and their children. That second report states: Nine systemically healthy Caucasian individuals served as donors, namely three mothers together with their six children. cDNA synthesis used all of the extracted RNA, with 1.5 ug of RNA in each 15 ul reaction. In the second PCR, the M1S primer introduced both the sample barcodes and 2-4 random nucleotides. Each mother yielded over 8.5 million TCR beta CDR3 reads and each child roughly 3 million reads. Thymic selection similarly shapes TCR recombination output in related and unrelated pairs, with minor effect from inherited differences. Normalized repertoire overlap in related mother-child pairs was always slightly higher than in unrelated mother-child pairs, but the difference was never significant. Persistent microchimeric T cell clones were not detected, at a sensitivity of 85 to 100 clones per million clonotypes. To look for features that set related mother-child pairs apart from unrelated individuals, the researchers ran deep NGS to compare the TCR beta repertoires of mothers and children. Mothers averaged roughly 40 +/- 4 years of age and children averaged 11 +/- 4 years. After adapter ligation was performed with NEBNext reagents, the libraries were sequenced on an Illumina HiSeq 2000 with 100+100 nt paired-end reads. To avoid cross-contamination, the mother libraries and the child libraries were prepared a month apart and sequenced in separate runs. Each donor had between about 450,000 and 2,100,000 distinct TCR beta clonotypes identified. Naive TCR beta clonotypes were estimated from low-frequency clonotypes matched to each donor's FACS-determined naive share, without sorting.

This clonotype was obtained from a boy aged 5 to 17 in good health. The chain was built from TRBV15 and TRBJ2-7; there is no confident call for the D gene. Sequencing was carried out using blood. CDR3 loop: CATSKRSTYEQYF. The nucleotide sequence is TGTGCCACCAGCAAGCGTTCCACCTACGAGCAGTACTTC.